Presented here are 10 T cell receptor beta chains from one specimen sequenced in a study of T cell responses to AZD1222 COVID-19 vaccine. The assay was immunoSEQ multiplex PCR, and TCRdb's table has in-frame clones only and misses some. Among about 96,000 clones listed, 85% to 90% were seen once. The sequencing here drew on peripheral blood, taken on day 0 of AZD1222 vaccination. Receptors were obtained from an adult in good health.

V usage is TRBV9 and J usage is TRBJ2-7, with TRBD2 matching 7 bases. V lost 4 bases, J lost 2 bases, and 6 bases stayed unmatched. Germline values: CDR1 SGDLS, CDR2 YYNGEE. The CDR3 is 14 amino acids. The CDR3 DNA is TGTGCCAGCAGCAAGACCGGGACTACCTACGAGCAGTACTTC. It encodes CASSKTGTTYEQYF.

The chain combines TRBV28 with TRBJ1-1; the match to TRBD1 covers 7 bases. The J segment lost 6 bases and the V segment lost 1 base, leaving 5 bases of the junction unmatched. The length of the CDR3 is 14 residues. Germline CDR1 and CDR2: MDHEN and SYDVKM. The CDR3 coding sequence is TGTGCCAGCAGTTTATCGCACAGGGGCGCTGAAGCTTTCTTT. Its translation: CASSLSHRGAEAFF.

The rearrangement uses TRBV2 and TRBJ2-7; D not certain. Germline assignment: CDR1 SNHLY and CDR2 FYNNEI. This CDR3 region has 12 residues. The V end was cut by 3 bases, the J end by 2 bases, with 5 bases between. CDR3 DNA sequence: TGTGCCAGCAGTGAGGGGACCTACGAGCAGTACTTC. This gives the protein CASSEGTYEQYF.

This clone showed up just once. This rearrangement joins TRBV6-2 or TRBV6-3 to TRBJ2-7; 7 bases map to TRBD2. CDR1 MNHEY and CDR2 SVGEGT come from the germline V gene. This CDR3 region has 12 residues. V trimming: 6 bases; J trimming: 3 bases; junction bases outside the gene matches: 2. The CDR3 DNA reads as TGTGCCAGCAGCCCGGGGGGCTACGAGCAGTACTTC. This gives the protein CASSPGGYEQYF.

This clone was seen a single time. CDR3 loop: CASSLFRGTYEQYF. In DNA, the CDR3 is TGTGCCAGCAGTTTATTTAGGGGTACCTACGAGCAGTACTTC. The J gene is TRBJ2-7, the V gene TRBV28; possibly TRBD1 for D (5 bases). The ends were cut back, 1 base at V and 2 bases at J, with 9 bases in the middle. CDR1 and CDR2 from the germline V gene are MDHEN and SYDVKM. This CDR3 comprises 14 residues.

Worth noting for this clone: This sample includes further DNA sequences coding for the same CDR3. The chain links TRBV5-8 to TRBJ2-7; D gene unclear. Germline CDR1 and CDR2: SGHTS and YDEGEE. V gave up 2 bases and J gave up 3 bases, with 9 bases separating them. This CDR3 contains 13 residues. The CDR3, as DNA: TGTGCCAGCAGCTTCGGCAGGAGCTACGAGCAGTACTTC. Translated: CASSFGRSYEQYF.

The gene calls are TRBV27 and TRBJ1-2; 7 bases line up with TRBD1. CDR3 size: 15 residues. Germline loops: CDR1 MNHEY, CDR2 SMNVEV (reference sequence). The ends lost 4 bases at V and 5 bases at J; junction bases unmatched: 10. The CDR3 region is CASSSSSGQYYGYTF. DNA for the CDR3: TGTGCCAGCAGTTCGTCGTCGGGACAGTATTATGGCTACACCTTC.

V is TRBV10-3 and J is TRBJ1-4; tentative D call: TRBD1 (5 bases). The CDR3 is made up of 15 amino acids. Germline-derived CDR1 and CDR2 are ENHRY and SYGVKD. The V end lost 6 bases, the J end lost 6 bases, and 17 bases lay between the germline ends. The CDR3 loop reads CAISDQSGGDEKLFF. The DNA of the CDR3 is TGTGCCATCAGCGACCAGTCCGGGGGAGATGAAAAACTGTTTTTT.

V and J are TRBV6-5 and TRBJ2-3, with 9 positions matching TRBD1. Germline CDR1 and CDR2: MNHEY and SVGAGI. V shed 6 bases, J shed 3 bases, and the junction held 7 bases outside the gene matches. CDR3 length: 15 amino acids. As DNA, the CDR3 is TGTGCCAGCAGCCAACAGGGGGCAGGGACAGATACGCAGTATTTT. Its protein is CASSQQGAGTDTQYF.

The CDR3 coding sequence is TGTGCCAGCAGCTCCCGGGGGCTGTCAACCGGAGGCTACGAGCAGTACTTC. Protein sequence: CASSSRGLSTGGYEQYF. The rearrangement uses TRBV7-2 and TRBJ2-7; the D call may be TRBD1 or TRBD2 (6 bases each). This CDR3 has 17 residues. V lost 4 bases to trimming and J lost 3 bases, with 22 bases between them. Germline V CDR1 and CDR2: SGHTA, FQGNSA.